This T cell receptor beta chain was profiled in a study of blood T cell repertoires in COVID-19. Study summary: The study drew acute and convalescent COVID-19 samples from the United States, Italy and Spain.

V lost 10 bases to trimming and J lost 8 bases, with 17 bases between them. Germline lookup yields CDR1 LGHDT and CDR2 YNNKEL (reference sequence). This CDR3 is built from 12 residues. Sequenced by immunoSEQ multiplex PCR; TCRdb stores in-frame clones only, minus some. The table has roughly 150,000 clones, around 81% seen once. The sequenced material came from peripheral blood. This chain joins TRBV3-1 (or the pseudogene TRBV3-2) and TRBJ1-1; perhaps TRBD1 as D (6 bases). The receptor comes from a woman aged 80 or over with COVID-19, enrolled during active disease. CDR3 DNA sequence: TGTGCCACACATGGAACAGGGTTAGAAGCTTTCTTT. This encodes CATHGTGLEAFF.